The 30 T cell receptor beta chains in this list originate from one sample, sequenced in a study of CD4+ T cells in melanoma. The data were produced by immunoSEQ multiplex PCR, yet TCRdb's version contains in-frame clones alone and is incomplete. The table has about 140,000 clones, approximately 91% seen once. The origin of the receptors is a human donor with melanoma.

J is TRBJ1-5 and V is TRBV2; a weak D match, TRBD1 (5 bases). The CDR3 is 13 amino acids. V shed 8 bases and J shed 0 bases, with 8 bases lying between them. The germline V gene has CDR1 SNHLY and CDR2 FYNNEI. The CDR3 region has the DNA TGTGCCAGCCTCAGGGATAGCAATCAGCCCCAGCATTTT. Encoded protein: CASLRDSNQPQHF.

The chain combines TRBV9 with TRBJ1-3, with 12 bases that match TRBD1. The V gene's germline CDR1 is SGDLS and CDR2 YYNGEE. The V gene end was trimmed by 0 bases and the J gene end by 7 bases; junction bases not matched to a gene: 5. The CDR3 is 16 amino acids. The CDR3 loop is CASSVDPGQGANTIYF. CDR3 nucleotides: TGTGCCAGCAGCGTAGATCCGGGACAGGGGGCCAACACCATATATTTT.

CDR3 DNA sequence: TGTGCCAGTAGTCTACCGGGACAGGGGAAGACCCAGTACTTC. As protein: CASSLPGQGKTQYF. J is TRBJ2-5 and V is TRBV19, with TRBD1 identical over 10 bases. Germline assignment: CDR1 LNHDA and CDR2 SQIVND (reference sequence). The CDR3 contains 14 residues. J lost 6 bases, V lost 5 bases, and 6 bases had no gene match.

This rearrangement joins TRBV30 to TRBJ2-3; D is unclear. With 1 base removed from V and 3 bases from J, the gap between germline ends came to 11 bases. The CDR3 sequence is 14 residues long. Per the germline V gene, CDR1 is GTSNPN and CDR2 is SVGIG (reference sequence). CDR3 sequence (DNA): TGTGCCTGGAGTGATAGGACCCCTACAGATACGCAGTATTTT. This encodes CAWSDRTPTDTQYF.

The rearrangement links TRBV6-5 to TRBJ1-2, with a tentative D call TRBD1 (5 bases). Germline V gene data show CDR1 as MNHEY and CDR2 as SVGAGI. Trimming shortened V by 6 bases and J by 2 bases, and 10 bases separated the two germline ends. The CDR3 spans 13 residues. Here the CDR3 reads CASRRTPNYGYTF. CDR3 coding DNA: TGTGCCAGCAGGAGGACACCGAACTATGGCTACACCTTC.

The CDR3 sequence is CASIGARDSSYEQYF. CDR3 bases: TGTGCCAGCATCGGTGCGCGCGACAGCTCCTACGAGCAGTACTTC. The chain uses TRBV2 and TRBJ2-7, with D maybe TRBD1 (5 bases). Germline values: CDR1 SNHLY, CDR2 FYNNEI. The CDR3 extends over 15 amino acids. Trimming left V 7 bases short and J 0 bases short, with 16 bases between.

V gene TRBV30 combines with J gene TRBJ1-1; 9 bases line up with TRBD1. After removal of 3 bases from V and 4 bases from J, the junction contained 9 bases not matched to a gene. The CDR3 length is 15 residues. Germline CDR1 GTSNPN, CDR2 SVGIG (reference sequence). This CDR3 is CAWSKAGTGSTEAFF. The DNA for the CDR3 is TGTGCCTGGAGCAAAGCCGGGACAGGGTCCACTGAAGCTTTCTTT.

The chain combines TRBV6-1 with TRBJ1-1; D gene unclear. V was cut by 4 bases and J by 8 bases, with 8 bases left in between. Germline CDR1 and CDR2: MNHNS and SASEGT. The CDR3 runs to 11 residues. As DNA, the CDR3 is TGTGCCAGCAGTGCGGGTAAAGAAGCTTTCTTT. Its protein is CASSAGKEAFF.

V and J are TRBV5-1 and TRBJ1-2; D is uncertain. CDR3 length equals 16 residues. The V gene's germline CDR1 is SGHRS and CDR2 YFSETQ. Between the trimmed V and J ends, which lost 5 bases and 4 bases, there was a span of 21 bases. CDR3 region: CASRRSLEQSRYGYTF. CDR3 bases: TGCGCCAGCAGACGATCGCTTGAACAGTCACGCTATGGCTACACCTTC.

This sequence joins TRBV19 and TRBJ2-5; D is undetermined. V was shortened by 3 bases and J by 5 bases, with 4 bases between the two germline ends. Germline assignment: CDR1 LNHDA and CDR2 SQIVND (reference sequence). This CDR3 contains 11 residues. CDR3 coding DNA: TGTGCCAGTAGTATGGGGGAGACCCAGTACTTC. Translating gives CASSMGETQYF.

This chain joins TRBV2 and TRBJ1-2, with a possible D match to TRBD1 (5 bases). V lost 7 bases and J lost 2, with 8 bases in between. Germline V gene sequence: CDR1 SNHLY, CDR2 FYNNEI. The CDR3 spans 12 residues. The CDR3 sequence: CASKEGNYGYTF. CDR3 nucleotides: TGTGCCAGCAAAGAGGGGAACTATGGCTACACCTTC.

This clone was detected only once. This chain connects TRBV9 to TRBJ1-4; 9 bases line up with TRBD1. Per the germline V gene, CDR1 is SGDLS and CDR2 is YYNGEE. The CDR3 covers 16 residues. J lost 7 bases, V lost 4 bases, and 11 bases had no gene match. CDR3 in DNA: TGTGCCAGCAGCTTGGGACAGGGCCCCGGGAGTGAAAAACTGTTTTTT. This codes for CASSLGQGPGSEKLFF. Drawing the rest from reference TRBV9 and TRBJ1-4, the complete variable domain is DSGVTQTPKHLITATGQRVTLRCSPRSGDLSVYWYQQSLDQGLQFLIQYYNGEERAKGNILERFSAQQFPDLHSELNLSSLELGDSALYFCASSLGQGPGSEKLFFGSGTQLSVL.

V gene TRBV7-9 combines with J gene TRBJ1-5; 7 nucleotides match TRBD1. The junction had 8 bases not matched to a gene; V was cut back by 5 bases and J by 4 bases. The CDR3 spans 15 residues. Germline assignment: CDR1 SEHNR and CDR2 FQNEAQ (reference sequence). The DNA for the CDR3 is TGTGCCAGCAGCCCCGACGACAGGGAAAATCAGCCCCAGCATTTT. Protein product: CASSPDDRENQPQHF. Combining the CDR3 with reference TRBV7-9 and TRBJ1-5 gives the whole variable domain DTGVSQNPRHKITKRGQNVTFRCDPISEHNRLYWYRQTLGQGPEFLTYFQNEAQLEKSRLLSDRFSAERPKGSFSTLEIQRTEQGDSAMYLCASSPDDRENQPQHFGDGTRLSIL.

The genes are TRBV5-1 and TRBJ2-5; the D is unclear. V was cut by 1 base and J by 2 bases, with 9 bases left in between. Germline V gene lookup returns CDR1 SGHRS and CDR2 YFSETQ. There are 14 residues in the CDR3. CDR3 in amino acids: CASSLLPAQETQYF. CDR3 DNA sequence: TGCGCCAGCAGCTTGCTTCCAGCTCAAGAGACCCAGTACTTC.

The CDR3 loop is CASSPEGPPGNTIYF. In nucleotides, the CDR3 is TGTGCCAGCTCACCCGAGGGGCCACCTGGAAACACCATATATTTT. This chain connects TRBV18 to TRBJ1-3; D may be TRBD1 (5 bases). V was clipped by 3 bases and J by 2 bases, with 11 bases between them. CDR3 length: 15 amino acids. Germline lookup yields CDR1 KGHSH and CDR2 LQKENI.

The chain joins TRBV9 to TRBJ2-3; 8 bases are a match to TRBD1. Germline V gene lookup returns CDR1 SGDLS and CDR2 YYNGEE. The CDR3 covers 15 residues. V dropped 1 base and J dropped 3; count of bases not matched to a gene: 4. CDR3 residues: CASSVQDRATDTQYF. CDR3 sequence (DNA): TGTGCCAGCAGCGTACAGGACAGGGCTACAGATACGCAGTATTTT.

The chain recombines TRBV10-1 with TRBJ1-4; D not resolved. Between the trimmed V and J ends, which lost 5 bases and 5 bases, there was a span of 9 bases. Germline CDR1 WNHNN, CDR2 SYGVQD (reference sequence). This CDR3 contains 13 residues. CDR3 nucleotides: TGCGCCAGCAGTCGACGGACGAATGAAAAACTGTTTTTT. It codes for CASSRRTNEKLFF.

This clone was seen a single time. The CDR3 DNA follows: TGTGCCAGCAGCGTAACGGGGGGAAGCTCCTACAATGAGCAGTTCTTC. It specifies CASSVTGGSSYNEQFF. This chain uses TRBV9 with TRBJ2-1, with 7 positions matching TRBD2. The CDR3 loop spans 16 amino acids. The germline CDR1 and CDR2 sequences are SGDLS and YYNGEE. V lost 1 base and J lost 0; bases outside the gene matches: 4.

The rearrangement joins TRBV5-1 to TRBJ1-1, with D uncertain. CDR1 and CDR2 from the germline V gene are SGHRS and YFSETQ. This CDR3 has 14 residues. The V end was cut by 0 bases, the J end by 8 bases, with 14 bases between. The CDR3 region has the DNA TGCGCCAGCAGCTTGGTCGGTGGACTTTTAGAAGCTTTCTTT. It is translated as CASSLVGGLLEAFF.

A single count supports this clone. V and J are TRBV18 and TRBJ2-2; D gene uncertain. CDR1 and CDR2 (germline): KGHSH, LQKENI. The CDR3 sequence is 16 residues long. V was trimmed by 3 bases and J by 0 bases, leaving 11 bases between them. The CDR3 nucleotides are TGTGCCAGCTCACCGATGGGTCCGACGAACACCGGGGAGCTGTTTTTT. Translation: CASSPMGPTNTGELFF.

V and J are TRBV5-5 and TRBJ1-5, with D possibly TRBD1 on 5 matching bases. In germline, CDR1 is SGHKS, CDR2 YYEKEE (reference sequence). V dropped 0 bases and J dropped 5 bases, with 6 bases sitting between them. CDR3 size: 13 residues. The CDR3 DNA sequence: TGTGCCAGCAGCTTGGAGGGGCATCAGCCCCAGCATTTT. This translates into CASSLEGHQPQHF.

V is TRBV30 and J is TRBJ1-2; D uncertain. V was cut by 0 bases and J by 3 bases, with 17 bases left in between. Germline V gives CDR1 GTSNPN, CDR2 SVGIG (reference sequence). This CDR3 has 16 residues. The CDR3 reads CAWSVLLARRDYGYTF. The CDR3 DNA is TGTGCCTGGAGTGTACTGCTTGCTCGTAGGGACTATGGCTACACCTTC.

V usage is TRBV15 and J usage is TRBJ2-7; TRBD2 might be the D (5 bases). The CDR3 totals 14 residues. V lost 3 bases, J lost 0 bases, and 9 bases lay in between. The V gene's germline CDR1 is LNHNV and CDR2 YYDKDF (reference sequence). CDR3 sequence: CATSRSGVSYEQYF. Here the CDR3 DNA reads TGTGCCACCAGCAGGTCCGGGGTCTCCTACGAGCAGTACTTC.

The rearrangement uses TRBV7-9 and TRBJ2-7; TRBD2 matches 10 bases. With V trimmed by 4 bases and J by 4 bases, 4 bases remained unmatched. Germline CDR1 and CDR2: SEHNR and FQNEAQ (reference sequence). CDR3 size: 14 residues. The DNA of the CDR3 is TGTGCCAGCAGCTCCCCTAGCGGGGGATACGAGCAGTACTTC. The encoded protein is CASSSPSGGYEQYF.

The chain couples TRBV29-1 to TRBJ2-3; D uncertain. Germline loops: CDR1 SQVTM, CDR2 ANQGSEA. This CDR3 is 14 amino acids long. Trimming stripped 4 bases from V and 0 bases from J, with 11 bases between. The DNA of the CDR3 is TGCAGCGTTGTGGAAGTTACTAGCACAGATACGCAGTATTTT. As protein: CSVVEVTSTDTQYF.

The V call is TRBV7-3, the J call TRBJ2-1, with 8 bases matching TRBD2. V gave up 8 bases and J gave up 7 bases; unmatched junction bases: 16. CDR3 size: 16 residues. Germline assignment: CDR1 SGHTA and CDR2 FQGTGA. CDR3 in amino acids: CASAPQNGGARNEQFF. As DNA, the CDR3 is TGTGCCAGCGCGCCTCAAAACGGGGGGGCCAGGAATGAGCAGTTCTTC.

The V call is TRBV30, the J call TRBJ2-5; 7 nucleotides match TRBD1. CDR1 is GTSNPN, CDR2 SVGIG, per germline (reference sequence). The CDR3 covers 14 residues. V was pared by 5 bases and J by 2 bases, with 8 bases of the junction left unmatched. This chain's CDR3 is CAWATGQSQETQYF. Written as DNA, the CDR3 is TGTGCCTGGGCGACGGGACAGAGTCAAGAGACCCAGTACTTC.

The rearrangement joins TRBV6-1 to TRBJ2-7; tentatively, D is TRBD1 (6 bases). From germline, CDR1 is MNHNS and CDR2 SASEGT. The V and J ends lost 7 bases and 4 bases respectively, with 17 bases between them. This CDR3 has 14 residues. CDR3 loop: CASKDSLDIYEQYF. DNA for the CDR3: TGTGCCAGCAAGGACAGTTTGGACATTTACGAGCAGTACTTC.

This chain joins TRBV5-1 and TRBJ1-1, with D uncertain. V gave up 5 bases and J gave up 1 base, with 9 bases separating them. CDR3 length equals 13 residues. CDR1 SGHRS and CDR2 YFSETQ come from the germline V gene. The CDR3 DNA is TGCGCCAGCAGAAAAGCTGGGAACACTGAAGCTTTCTTT. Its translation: CASRKAGNTEAFF.

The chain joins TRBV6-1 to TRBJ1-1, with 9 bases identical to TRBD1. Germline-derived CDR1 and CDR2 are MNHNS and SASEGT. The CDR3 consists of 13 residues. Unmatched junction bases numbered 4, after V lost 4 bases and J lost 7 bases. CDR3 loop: CASSGDRAIEAFF. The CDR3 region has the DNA TGTGCCAGCAGTGGGGACAGGGCTATTGAAGCTTTCTTT.